This TCR beta chain emerged from a study of CD8 T cells in Susac syndrome. Trimming removed 6 bases from V and 3 bases from J; junction bases left unmatched: 13. Germline CDR1 and CDR2: DFQATT and SNEGSKA (reference sequence). CDR3 length: 16 residues. The multiple sclerosis control group was made up of treatment-naive patients with stable or active relapsing-remitting disease. TEMRA cells were enriched by FACS, and CD4+ and CD8+ T cells were negatively isolated. Overall study findings and caveats: The study acknowledged a relatively small number of individuals in its TCR sequencing and HLA analysis.

For this clonotype: Its antigen is undetermined.

RNA in amounts of about 0.5 to 1 ug was reverse transcribed with random hexamers. Amplification of TCR beta CDR3 spanned 54 Vbeta and 13 Jbeta via immunoSEQ multiplex PCR. TCRdb redid the calling of the immunoSEQ multiplex PCR reads with MiXCR, one entry per CDR3 protein. The sample consists of some 300,000 distinct CDR3 sequences, approximately 89% of them appearing once. The chain joins TRBV20-1 to TRBJ2-2, with 7 nucleotides matching TRBD2. Input material: CD8+ T cells from PBMCs. This receptor was identified in a human donor with multiple sclerosis. The CDR3 DNA is TGCAGTGCCGACGCTTCGCGGGAGAGGGACACCGGGGAGCTGTTTTTT. It translates to CSADASRERDTGELFF.